The sequence of this T cell receptor (beta chain) was determined in a study of OX40 agonist ivuxolimab in advanced cancers. Sequenced by immunoSEQ multiplex PCR; TCRdb stores in-frame clones only, minus some. This sample has fewer than 35,000 clones, with 81% found just once. The CDR3 runs 16 residues. CDR1 MGHDK and CDR2 SYGVNS come from the germline V gene. The junction had 11 bases not matched to a gene; V was cut back by 7 bases and J by 0 bases. The TCR sequence derives from an adult with an advanced solid tumor such as melanoma, head and neck, liver or kidney cancer. V usage is TRBV25-1 and J usage is TRBJ2-5, with TRBD1 identical over 7 bases. The source material was CD4+ or CD8+ T cells sorted from blood, sampled in a trial of the OX40 agonist ivuxolimab. The CDR3 spells CASTSNRRGYQETQYF. DNA for the CDR3: TGTGCCAGCACCTCAAACCGCAGGGGGTACCAAGAGACCCAGTACTTC.